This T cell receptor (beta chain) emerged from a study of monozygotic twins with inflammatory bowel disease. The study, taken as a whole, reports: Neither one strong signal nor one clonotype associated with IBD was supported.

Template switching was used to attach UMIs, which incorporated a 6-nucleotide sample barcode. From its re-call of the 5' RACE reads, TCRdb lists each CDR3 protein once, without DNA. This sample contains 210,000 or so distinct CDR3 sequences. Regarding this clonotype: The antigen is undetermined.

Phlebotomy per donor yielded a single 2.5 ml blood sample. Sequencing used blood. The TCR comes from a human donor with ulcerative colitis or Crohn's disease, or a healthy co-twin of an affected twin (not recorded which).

This CDR3 is CASSLGSSNTEAFF. V gene TRBV9 combines with J gene TRBJ1-1. CDR1 is SGDLS, CDR2 YYNGEE, per germline. CDR3 length equals 14 residues.